One T cell receptor beta chain is described in this entry. The target antigen is unknown. This record belongs to a study of PD-1 blockade in classical Hodgkin lymphoma. V lost 5 bases and J 3 bases, leaving 10 bases between the germline ends. Germline CDR1 reads PRHDT; CDR2 reads FYEKMQ (reference sequence). CDR3 length: 13 amino acids. The assay was immunoSEQ multiplex PCR, and TCRdb's table has in-frame clones only and misses some. The table records nearly 60,000 clones, 75% to 95% of them present only once. General study findings and limits: As was reported, newly diagnosed patients showed lower baseline TCR diversity than healthy donors did. Reasons behind the repertoire differences stay unclear, perhaps disease activity or earlier therapy.

Each patient's relapse followed autologous stem cell transplantation, and brentuximab vedotin exposure varied. The sequence was obtained from a human donor with classical Hodgkin lymphoma. The rearrangement links TRBV13 to TRBJ1-1; D not resolved. Specimen: peripheral blood mononuclear cells (PBMCs), collected before the second cycle of nivolumab. The CDR3 DNA sequence: TGTGCCAGCAGCCCCAGAGGGTACACTGAAGCTTTCTTT. Translating gives CASSPRGYTEAFF.